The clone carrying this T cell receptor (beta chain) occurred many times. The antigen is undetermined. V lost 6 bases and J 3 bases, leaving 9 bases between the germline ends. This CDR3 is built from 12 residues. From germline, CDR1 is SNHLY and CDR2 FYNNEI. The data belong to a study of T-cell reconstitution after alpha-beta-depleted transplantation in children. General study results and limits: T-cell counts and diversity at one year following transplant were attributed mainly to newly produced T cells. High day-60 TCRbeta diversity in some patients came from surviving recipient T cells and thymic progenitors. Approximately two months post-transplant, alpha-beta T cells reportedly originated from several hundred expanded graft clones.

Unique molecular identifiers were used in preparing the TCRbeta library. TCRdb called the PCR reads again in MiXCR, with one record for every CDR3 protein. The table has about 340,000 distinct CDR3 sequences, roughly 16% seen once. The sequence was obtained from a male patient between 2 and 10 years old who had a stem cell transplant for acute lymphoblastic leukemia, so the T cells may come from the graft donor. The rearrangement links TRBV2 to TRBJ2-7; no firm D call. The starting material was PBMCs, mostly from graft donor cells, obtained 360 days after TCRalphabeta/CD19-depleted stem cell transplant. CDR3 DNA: TGTGCCAGCAGAGTACACCTCTACGAGCAGTACTTC. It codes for CASRVHLYEQYF.